Listed below are T cell receptor beta chains from one sample, sequenced in a study of identifying expanded T cells in peripheral blood. TCRdb keeps only in-frame clones here, not all; method: immunoSEQ multiplex PCR. In the table there are about 91,000 clones, roughly 86% of which are singletons. The specimen sequenced was blood. The receptors come from a person aged 18-70 years in good health. Both conserved end residues are part of each CDR3. Fields, in order: D gene, V gene, clone size, J gene, CDR3 protein, CDR3 DNA. The D gene is left open where the match is weak. Rows may omit the clone size; those that give it use once, few, many or a size class.

NA	TRBV7-9	NA	TRBJ1-4	CASSLGTGSNEKLFF	TGTGCCAGCAGCTTAGGCACAGGGTCTAATGAAAAACTGTTTTTT
TRBD1	TRBV10-3	once	TRBJ2-5	CAISEPHGTVGKETQYF	TGTGCCATCAGTGAGCCCCACGGGACAGTGGGGAAAGAGACCCAGTACTTC
TRBD1	TRBV5-6	NA	TRBJ2-3	CASSKNRGSTDTQYF	TGTGCCAGCAGCAAGAACAGGGGTAGCACAGATACGCAGTATTTT
NA	TRBV28	few	TRBJ1-3	CASQALGSGNTIYF	TGTGCCAGCCAAGCCCTTGGGTCTGGAAACACCATATATTTT
NA	TRBV29-1	NA	TRBJ1-2	CSGPTGLGAYTF	TGCAGCGGCCCTACAGGGTTGGGGGCCTACACCTTC
NA	TRBV9	NA	TRBJ1-1	CASSVATGLNTEAFF	TGTGCCAGCAGCGTTGCAACGGGGCTGAACACTGAAGCTTTCTTT
NA	TRBV19	NA	TRBJ2-7	CASSKAGVGSYEQYF	TGTGCCAGTAGTAAGGCCGGGGTCGGGTCCTACGAGCAGTACTTC
NA	TRBV6-1	NA	TRBJ2-7	CASAIYEQYF	TGTGCCAGCGCCATCTACGAGCAGTACTTC
NA	TRBV28	NA	TRBJ1-2	CASSRGGLGGYTF	TGTGCCAGCAGTCGTGGGGGGCTCGGCGGCTACACCTTC
NA	TRBV19	NA	TRBJ1-5	CATNFGARTGPQHF	TGTGCCACCAACTTTGGGGCCCGCACCGGACCCCAGCATTTT
TRBD2	TRBV5-1	NA	TRBJ2-7	CASSKGLAGASYEQYF	TGCGCCAGCAGCAAGGGACTAGCGGGGGCTTCCTACGAGCAGTACTTC
TRBD2	TRBV5-1	NA	TRBJ2-3	CASSLLAGEITDTQYF	TGCGCCAGCAGCTTGTTAGCGGGGGAGATCACAGATACGCAGTATTTT
NA	TRBV2	NA	TRBJ2-7	CASSERLAFYEQYF	TGTGCCAGCAGTGAACGGCTAGCTTTCTACGAGCAGTACTTC